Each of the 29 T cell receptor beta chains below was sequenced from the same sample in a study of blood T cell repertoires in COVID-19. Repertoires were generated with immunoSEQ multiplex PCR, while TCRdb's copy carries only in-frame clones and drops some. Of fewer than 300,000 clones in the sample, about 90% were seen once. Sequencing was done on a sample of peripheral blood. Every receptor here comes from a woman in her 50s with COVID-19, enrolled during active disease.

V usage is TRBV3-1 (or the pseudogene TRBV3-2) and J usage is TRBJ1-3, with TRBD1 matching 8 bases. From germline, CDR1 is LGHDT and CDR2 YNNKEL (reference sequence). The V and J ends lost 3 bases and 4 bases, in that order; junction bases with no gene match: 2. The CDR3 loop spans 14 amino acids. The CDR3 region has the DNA TGTGCCAGCAGCCATGGACAGGGCGGAAACACCATATATTTT. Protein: CASSHGQGGNTIYF.

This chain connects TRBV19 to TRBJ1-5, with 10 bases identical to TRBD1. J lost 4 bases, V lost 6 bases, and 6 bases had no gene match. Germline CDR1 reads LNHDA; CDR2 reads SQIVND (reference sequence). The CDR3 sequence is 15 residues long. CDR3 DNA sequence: TGTGCCAGTAGCTTGGGACAGGGGACAAATCAGCCCCAGCATTTT. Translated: CASSLGQGTNQPQHF.

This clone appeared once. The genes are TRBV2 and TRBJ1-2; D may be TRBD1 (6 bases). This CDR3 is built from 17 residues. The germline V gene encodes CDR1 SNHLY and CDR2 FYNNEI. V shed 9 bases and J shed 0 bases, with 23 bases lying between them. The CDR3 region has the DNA TGTGCCAGGCGACTCGCGGGGAGGGGGAGGGCTAACTATGGCTACACCTTC. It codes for CARRLAGRGRANYGYTF.

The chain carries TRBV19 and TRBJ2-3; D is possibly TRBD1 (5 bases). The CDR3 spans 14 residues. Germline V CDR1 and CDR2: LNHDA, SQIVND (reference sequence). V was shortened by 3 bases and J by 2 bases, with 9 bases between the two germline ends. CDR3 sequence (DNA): TGTGCCAGTAGTATTGGCAGGGTCACAGATACGCAGTATTTT. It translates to CASSIGRVTDTQYF.

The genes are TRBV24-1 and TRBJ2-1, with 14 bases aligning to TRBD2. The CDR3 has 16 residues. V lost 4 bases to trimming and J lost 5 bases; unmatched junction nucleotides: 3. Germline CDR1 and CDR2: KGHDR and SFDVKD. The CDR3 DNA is TGTGCCACCAGTGAGGGGACTAGCGGGAGAAACAATGAGCAGTTCTTC. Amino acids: CATSEGTSGRNNEQFF.

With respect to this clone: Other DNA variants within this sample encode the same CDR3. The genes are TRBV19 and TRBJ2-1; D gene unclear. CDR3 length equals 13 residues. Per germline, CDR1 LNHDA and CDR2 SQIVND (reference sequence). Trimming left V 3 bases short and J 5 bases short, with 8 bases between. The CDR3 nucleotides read TGTGCCAGTAGTATGCGAGGAGACAATGAGCAGTTCTTC. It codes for CASSMRGDNEQFF.

The CDR3 loop is CASGVASGRNNEQFF. Here the CDR3 DNA reads TGCGCCAGCGGCGTAGCGTCGGGCCGAAACAATGAGCAGTTCTTC. This rearrangement joins TRBV5-1 to TRBJ2-1, with D tentatively TRBD2 (5 bases). Germline lookup yields CDR1 SGHRS and CDR2 YFSETQ. The CDR3 is 15 amino acids. The V end lost 7 bases, the J end lost 5 bases, and 19 bases lay between the germline ends.

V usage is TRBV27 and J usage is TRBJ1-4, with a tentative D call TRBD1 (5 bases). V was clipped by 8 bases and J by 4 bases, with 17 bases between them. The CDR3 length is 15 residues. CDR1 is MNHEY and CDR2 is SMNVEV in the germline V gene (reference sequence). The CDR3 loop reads CASAPLGANNEKLFF. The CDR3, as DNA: TGTGCCAGCGCCCCCCTTGGGGCGAATAATGAAAAACTGTTTTTT.

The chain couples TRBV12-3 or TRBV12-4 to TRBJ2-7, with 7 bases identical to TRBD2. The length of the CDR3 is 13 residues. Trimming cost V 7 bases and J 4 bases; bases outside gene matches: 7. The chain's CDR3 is CASIGRGGYEQYF. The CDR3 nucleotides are TGTGCCAGCATAGGGCGCGGGGGTTACGAGCAGTACTTC.

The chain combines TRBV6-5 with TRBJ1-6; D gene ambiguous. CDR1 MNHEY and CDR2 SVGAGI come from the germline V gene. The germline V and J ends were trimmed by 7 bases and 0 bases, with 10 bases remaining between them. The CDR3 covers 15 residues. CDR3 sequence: CASTSQSSYNSPLHF. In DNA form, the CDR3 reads TGTGCCAGCACCTCACAGAGCTCCTATAATTCACCCCTCCACTTT.

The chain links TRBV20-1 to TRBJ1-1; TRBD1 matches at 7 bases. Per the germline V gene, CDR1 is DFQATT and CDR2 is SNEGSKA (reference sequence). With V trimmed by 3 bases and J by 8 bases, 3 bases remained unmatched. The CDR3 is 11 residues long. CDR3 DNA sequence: TGCAGTGCTAGCAGGGACAGAGAAGCTTTCTTT. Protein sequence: CSASRDREAFF.

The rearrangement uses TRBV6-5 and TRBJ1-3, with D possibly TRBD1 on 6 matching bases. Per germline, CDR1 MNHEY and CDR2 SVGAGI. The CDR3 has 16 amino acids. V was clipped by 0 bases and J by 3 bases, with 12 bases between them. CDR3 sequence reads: CASSYSQQGGGNTIYF. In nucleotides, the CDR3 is TGTGCCAGCAGTTACTCCCAACAGGGTGGTGGAAACACCATATATTTT.

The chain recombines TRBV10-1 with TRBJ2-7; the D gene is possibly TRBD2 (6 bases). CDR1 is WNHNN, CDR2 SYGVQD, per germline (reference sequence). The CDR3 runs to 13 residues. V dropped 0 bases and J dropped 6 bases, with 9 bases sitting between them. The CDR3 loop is CASSESWGVEQYF. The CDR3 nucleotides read TGCGCCAGCAGTGAGTCGTGGGGGGTCGAGCAGTACTTC.

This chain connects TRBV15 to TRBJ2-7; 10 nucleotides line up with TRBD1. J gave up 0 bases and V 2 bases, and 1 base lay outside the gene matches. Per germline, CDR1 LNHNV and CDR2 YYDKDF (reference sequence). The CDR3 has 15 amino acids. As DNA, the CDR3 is TGTGCCACCAGCAGACGGGACAGGGGCTCCTACGAGCAGTACTTC. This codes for CATSRRDRGSYEQYF.

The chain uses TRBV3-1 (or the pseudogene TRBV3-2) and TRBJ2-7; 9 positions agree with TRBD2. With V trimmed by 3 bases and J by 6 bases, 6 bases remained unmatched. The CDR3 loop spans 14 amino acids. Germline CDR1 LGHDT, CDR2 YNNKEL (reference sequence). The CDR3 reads CASSHLAGTSEQYF. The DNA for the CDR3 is TGTGCCAGCAGCCACCTAGCGGGAACTAGCGAGCAGTACTTC.

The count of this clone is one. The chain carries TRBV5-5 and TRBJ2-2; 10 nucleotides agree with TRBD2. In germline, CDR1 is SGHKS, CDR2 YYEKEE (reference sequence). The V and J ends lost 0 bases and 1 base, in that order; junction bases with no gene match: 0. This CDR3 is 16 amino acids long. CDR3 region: CASSLGLAGNTGELFF. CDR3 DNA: TGTGCCAGCAGCTTGGGACTAGCGGGGAACACCGGGGAGCTGTTTTTT. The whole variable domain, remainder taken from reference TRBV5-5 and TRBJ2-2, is DAGVTQSPTHLIKTRGQQVTLRCSPISGHKSVSWYQQVLGQGPQFIFQYYEKEERGRGNFPDRFSARQFPNYSSELNVNALLLGDSALYLCASSLGLAGNTGELFFGEGSRLTVL.

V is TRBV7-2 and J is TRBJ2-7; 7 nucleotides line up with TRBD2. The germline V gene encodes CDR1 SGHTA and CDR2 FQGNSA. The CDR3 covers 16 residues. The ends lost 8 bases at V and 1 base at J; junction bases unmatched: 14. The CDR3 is CASAPVGGIISYEQYF. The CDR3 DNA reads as TGTGCCAGCGCTCCGGTGGGAGGGATCATATCCTACGAGCAGTACTTC. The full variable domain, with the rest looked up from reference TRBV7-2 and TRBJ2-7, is GAGVSQSPSNKVTEKGKDVELRCDPISGHTALYWYRQSLGQGLEFLIYFQGNSAPDKSGLPSDRFSAERTGGSVSTLTIQRTQQEDSAVYLCASAPVGGIISYEQYFGPGTRLTVT.

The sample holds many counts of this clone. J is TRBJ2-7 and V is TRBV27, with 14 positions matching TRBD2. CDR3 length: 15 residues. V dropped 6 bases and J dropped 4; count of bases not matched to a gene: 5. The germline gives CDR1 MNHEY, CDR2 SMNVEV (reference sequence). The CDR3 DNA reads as TGTGCCAGCAGGGGGACTAGCGGGAGTATTTACGAGCAGTACTTC. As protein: CASRGTSGSIYEQYF.

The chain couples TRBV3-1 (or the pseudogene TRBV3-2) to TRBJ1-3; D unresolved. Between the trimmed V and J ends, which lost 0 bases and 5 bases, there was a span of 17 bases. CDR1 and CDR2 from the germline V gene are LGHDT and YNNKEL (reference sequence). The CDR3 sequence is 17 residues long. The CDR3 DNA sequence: TGTGCCAGCAGCCAAGATCAGAGAGGTTCTGTAAGAAACACCATATATTTT. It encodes CASSQDQRGSVRNTIYF.

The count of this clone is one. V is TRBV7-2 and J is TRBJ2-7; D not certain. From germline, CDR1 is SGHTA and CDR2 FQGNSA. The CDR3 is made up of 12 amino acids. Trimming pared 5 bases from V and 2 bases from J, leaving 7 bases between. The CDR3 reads CASSALTYEQYF. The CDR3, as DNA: TGTGCCAGCAGCGCCCTAACCTACGAGCAGTACTTC.

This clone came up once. The chain's CDR3 is CATRGPRTHGGNEQFF. The CDR3 nucleotides read TGTGCCACCAGAGGCCCCAGGACCCACGGGGGGAATGAGCAGTTCTTC. The chain uses TRBV24-1 and TRBJ2-1; TRBD2 matches 7 bases. Germline V gives CDR1 KGHDR, CDR2 SFDVKD. Unmatched junction bases numbered 15, after V lost 7 bases and J lost 7 bases. This CDR3 comprises 16 residues.

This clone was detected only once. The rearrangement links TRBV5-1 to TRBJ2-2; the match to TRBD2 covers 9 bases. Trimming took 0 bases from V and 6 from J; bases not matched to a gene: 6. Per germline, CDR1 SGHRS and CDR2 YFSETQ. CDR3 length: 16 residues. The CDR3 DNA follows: TGCGCCAGCAGCTTGGCCAACGGCGGGAGGGCCGGGGAGCTGTTTTTT. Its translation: CASSLANGGRAGELFF. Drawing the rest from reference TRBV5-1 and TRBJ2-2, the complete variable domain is KAGVTQTPRYLIKTRGQQVTLSCSPISGHRSVSWYQQTPGQGLQFLFEYFSETQRNKGNFPGRFSGRQFSNSRSEMNVSTLELGDSALYLCASSLANGGRAGELFFGEGSRLTVL.

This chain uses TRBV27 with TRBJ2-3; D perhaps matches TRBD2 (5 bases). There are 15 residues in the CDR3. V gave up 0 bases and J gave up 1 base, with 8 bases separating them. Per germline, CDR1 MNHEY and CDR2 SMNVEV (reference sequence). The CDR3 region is CASSLSLAGTDTQYF. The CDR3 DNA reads TGTGCCAGCAGTTTATCTCTAGCTGGCACAGATACGCAGTATTTT.

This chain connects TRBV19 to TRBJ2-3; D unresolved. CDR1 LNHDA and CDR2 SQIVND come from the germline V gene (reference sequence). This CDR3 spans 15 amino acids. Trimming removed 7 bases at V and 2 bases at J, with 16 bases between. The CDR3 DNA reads TGTGCCAGTAAGGAGTATTCAGAAAACACAGATACGCAGTATTTT. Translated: CASKEYSENTDTQYF.

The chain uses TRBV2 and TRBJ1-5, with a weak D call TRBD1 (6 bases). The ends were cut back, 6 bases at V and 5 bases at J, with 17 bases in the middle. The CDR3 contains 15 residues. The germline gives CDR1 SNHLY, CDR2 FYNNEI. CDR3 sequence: CASRQGSPQDQPQHF. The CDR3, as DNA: TGTGCCAGCAGACAGGGTAGCCCTCAGGATCAGCCCCAGCATTTT.

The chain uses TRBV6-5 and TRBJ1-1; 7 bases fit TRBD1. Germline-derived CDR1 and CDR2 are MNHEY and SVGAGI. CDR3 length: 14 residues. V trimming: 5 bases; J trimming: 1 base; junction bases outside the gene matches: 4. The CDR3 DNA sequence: TGTGCCAGCAGTATGACAGGGACGAACACTGAAGCTTTCTTT. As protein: CASSMTGTNTEAFF.

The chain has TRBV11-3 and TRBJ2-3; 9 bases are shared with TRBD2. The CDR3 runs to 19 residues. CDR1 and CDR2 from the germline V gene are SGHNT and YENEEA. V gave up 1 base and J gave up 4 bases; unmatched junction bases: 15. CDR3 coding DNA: TGTGCCAGCAGCTTAGGTTCAGCGGGAGGACTAAACCCCCCAGATACGCAGTATTTT. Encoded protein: CASSLGSAGGLNPPDTQYF.

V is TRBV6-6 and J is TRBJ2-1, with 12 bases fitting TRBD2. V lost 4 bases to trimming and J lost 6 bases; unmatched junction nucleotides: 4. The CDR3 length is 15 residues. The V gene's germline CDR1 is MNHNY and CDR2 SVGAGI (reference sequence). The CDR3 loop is CASSSSGRAFNEQFF. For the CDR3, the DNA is TGTGCCAGCAGTTCTAGCGGGAGGGCCTTCAATGAGCAGTTCTTC.

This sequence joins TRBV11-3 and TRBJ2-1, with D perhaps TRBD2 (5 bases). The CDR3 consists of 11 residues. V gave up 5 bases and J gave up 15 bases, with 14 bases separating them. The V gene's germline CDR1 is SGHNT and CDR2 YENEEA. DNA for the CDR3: TGTGCCAGCAGCCTGGACTCCCGTCGGTTCTTC. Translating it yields CASSLDSRRFF.